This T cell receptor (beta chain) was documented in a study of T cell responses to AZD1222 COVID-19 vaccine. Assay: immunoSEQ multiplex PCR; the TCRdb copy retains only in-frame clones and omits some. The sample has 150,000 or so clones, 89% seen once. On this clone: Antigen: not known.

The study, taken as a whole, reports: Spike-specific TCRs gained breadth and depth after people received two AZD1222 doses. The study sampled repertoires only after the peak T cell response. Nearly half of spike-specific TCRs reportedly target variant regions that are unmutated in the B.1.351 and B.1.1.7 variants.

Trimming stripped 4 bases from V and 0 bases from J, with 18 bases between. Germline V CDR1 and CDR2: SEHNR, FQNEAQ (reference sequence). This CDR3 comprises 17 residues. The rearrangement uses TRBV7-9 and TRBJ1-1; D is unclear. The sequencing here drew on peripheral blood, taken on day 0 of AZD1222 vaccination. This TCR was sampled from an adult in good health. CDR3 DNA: TGTGCCAGCAGCTCCCCCGGGTCCTCCTCCATGAACACTGAAGCTTTCTTT. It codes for CASSSPGSSSMNTEAFF.